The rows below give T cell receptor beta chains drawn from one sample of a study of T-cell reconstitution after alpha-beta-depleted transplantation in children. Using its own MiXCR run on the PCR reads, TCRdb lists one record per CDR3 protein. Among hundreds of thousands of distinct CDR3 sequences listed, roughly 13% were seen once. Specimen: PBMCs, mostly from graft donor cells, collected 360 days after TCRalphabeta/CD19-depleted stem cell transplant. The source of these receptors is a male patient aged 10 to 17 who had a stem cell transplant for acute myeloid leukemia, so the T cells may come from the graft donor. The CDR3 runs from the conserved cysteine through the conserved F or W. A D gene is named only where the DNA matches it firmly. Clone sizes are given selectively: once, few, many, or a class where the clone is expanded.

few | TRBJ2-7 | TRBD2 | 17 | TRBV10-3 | CAISESKSGSTSYEQYF | TGTGCCATCAGTGAGTCGAAGAGCGGGAGTACTTCCTACGAGCAGTACTTC
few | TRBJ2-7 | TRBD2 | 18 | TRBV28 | CASSYYPLKREGYYEQYF | TGTGCCAGCAGTTACTATCCACTAAAGCGGGAGGGCTACTACGAGCAGTACTTC
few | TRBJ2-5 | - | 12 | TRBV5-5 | CASDRRGETQYF | TGTGCCAGCGACAGGAGGGGGGAGACCCAGTACTTC
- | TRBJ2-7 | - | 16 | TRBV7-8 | CASSLKSRDISYEQYF | TGTGCCAGCAGCTTAAAGTCCCGGGACATCTCCTACGAGCAGTACTTC
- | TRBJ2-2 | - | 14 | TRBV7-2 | CASGLATETGELFF | TGTGCCAGCGGCTTAGCTACGGAGACCGGGGAGCTGTTTTTT
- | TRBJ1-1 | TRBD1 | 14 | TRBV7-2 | CASSLARGQTEAFF | TGTGCCAGCAGCTTAGCTAGGGGGCAGACTGAAGCTTTCTTT
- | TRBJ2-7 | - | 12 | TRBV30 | CACRGASIEQYF | TGTGCCTGTCGGGGGGCCTCAATCGAGCAGTACTTC
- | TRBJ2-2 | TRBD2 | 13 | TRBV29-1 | CSGAAGVTGELFF | TGCAGCGGTGCGGCGGGAGTAACCGGGGAGCTGTTTTTT
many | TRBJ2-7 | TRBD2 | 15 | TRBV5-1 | CASSVPGLANNEQYF | TGCGCCAGCAGCGTGCCGGGACTAGCAAACAACGAGCAGTACTTC
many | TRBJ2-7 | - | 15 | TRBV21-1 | CASSNRAGGYYEQYF | TGTGCCAGCAGCAACCGAGCAGGGGGCTATTACGAGCAGTACTTC
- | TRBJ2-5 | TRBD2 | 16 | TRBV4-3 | CASSQEVAGVLETQYF | TGCGCCAGCAGCCAAGAGGTAGCGGGAGTTTTGGAGACCCAGTACTTC
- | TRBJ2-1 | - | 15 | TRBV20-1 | CSARDAWGSRSEQFF | TGCAGTGCTAGAGACGCTTGGGGGAGTCGGAGTGAGCAGTTCTTC
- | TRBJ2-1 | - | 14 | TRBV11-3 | CASSLGRFYNEQFF | TGTGCCAGCAGCCTGGGGCGTTTCTACAATGAGCAGTTCTTC
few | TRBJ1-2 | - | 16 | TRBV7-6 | CASSSGVGGTNYGYTF | TGTGCCAGCAGCTCCGGGGTCGGGGGAACTAACTATGGCTACACCTTC
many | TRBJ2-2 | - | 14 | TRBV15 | CATSRKGVTGELFF | TGTGCCACCAGCAGAAAAGGAGTAACCGGGGAGCTGTTTTTT
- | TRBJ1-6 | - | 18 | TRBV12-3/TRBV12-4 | CASSYKVTEVSYNSPLHF | TGTGCCAGCAGTTATAAGGTCACGGAAGTCTCCTATAATTCACCCCTCCACTTT
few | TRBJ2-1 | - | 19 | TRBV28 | CASSLMVVSGSSSYNEQFF | TGTGCCAGCAGTTTAATGGTGGTTAGCGGAAGTAGCTCCTACAATGAGCAGTTCTTC
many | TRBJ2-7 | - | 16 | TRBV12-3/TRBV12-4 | CASSFETGLSSYEQYF | TGTGCCAGCAGTTTCGAGACAGGACTTAGCTCCTACGAGCAGTACTTC
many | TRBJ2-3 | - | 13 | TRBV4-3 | CASSQEGTDTQYF | TGCGCCAGCAGCCAAGAGGGAACAGATACGCAGTATTTT
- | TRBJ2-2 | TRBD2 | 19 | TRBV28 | CASSFILAGEELNTGELFF | TGTGCCAGCAGTTTTATACTAGCGGGAGAGGAGCTAAACACCGGGGAGCTGTTTTTT
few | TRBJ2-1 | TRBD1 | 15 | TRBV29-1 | CSVETGGIRANEQFF | TGCAGCGTTGAGACAGGGGGCATCAGGGCCAATGAGCAGTTCTTC
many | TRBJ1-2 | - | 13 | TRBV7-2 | CASSLGLIYGYTF | TGTGCCAGCAGCTTAGGGCTGATCTATGGCTACACCTTC
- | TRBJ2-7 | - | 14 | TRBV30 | CAWVNSGSSYEQYF | TGTGCCTGGGTCAATAGCGGTTCCTCCTACGAGCAGTACTTC
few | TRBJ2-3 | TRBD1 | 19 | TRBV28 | CASSATPSSQGVEGDTQYF | TGTGCCAGCAGTGCTACTCCAAGTTCACAGGGGGTTGAAGGGGATACGCAGTATTTT
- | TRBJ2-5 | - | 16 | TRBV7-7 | CASSLRAGGREETQYF | TGTGCTAGCAGCTTAAGGGCAGGGGGACGGGAGGAGACCCAGTACTTC
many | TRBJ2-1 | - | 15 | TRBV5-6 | CASRVGTRWDNEQFF | TGTGCCAGCAGGGTAGGGACGCGGTGGGACAATGAGCAGTTCTTC
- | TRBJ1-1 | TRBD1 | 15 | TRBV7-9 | CASSSRQGIFTEAFF | TGTGCCAGCAGCTCCAGACAGGGAATATTCACTGAAGCTTTCTTT
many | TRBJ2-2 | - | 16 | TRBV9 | CASSVVGSGHTGELFF | TGTGCCAGCAGCGTAGTCGGTAGCGGTCACACCGGGGAGCTGTTTTTT
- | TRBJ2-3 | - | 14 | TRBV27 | CASSPRLVADTQYF | TGTGCCAGCAGTCCCCGACTAGTGGCAGATACGCAGTATTTT
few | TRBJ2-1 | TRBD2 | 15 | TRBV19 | CATKGRGSRFNEQFF | TGTGCCACAAAAGGACGCGGGAGTAGATTCAATGAGCAGTTCTTC
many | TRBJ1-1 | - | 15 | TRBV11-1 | CASSPPTGVNTEAFF | TGTGCCAGCAGCCCCCCGACCGGGGTGAACACTGAAGCTTTCTTT
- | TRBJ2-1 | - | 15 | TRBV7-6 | CASSFLAPSYNEQFF | TGTGCCAGCAGCTTTTTGGCACCCTCCTACAATGAGCAGTTCTTC
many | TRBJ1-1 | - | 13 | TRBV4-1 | CASRRVANTEAFF | TGCGCCAGCAGACGCGTGGCGAACACTGAAGCTTTCTTT
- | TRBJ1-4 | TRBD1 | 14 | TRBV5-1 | CASSFSGQIEKLFF | TGCGCCAGCAGCTTCTCGGGACAGATAGAAAAACTGTTTTTT
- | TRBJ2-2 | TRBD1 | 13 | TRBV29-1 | CSAGTGFTGELFF | TGCAGCGCCGGGACAGGGTTCACCGGGGAGCTGTTTTTT
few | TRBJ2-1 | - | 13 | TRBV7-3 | CASSLYRHNEQFF | TGTGCCAGCAGCTTGTACCGTCACAATGAGCAGTTCTTC
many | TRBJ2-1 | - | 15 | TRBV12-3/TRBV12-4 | CASSLLADGGNEQFF | TGTGCCAGCAGTTTACTAGCAGATGGAGGCAATGAGCAGTTCTTC
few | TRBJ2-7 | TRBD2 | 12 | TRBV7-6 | CASSLAGGPRHF | TGTGCCAGCAGCTTAGCGGGAGGGCCTAGACACTTC
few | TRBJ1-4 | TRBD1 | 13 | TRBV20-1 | CSARGQRHEKLFF | TGCAGTGCTAGGGGACAGCGTCATGAAAAACTGTTTTTT
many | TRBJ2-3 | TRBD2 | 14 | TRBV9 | CASSVGGSIDTQYF | TGTGCCAGCAGCGTTGGCGGGAGTATTGATACGCAGTATTTT
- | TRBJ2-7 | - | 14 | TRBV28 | CASSSFGRAYEQYF | TGTGCCAGCAGTTCCTTCGGACGGGCCTACGAGCAGTACTTC
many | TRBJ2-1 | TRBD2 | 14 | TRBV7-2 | CASSLKAPSGIGFF | TGTGCCAGCAGCTTAAAGGCCCCGAGCGGGATAGGGTTCTTC
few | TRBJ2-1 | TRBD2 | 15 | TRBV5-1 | CASSSTSDQYNEQFF | TGCGCCAGCAGCTCAACTAGCGACCAATACAATGAGCAGTTCTTC
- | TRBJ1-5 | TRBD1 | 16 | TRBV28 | CASSPETGVGNQPQHF | TGTGCCAGCAGCCCTGAAACAGGGGTGGGCAATCAGCCCCAGCATTTT
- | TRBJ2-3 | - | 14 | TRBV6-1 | CASSRGGLTDTQYF | TGTGCCAGCAGCCGAGGAGGGCTCACAGATACGCAGTATTTT
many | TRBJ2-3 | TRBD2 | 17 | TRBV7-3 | CASSPPSAGVSTDTQYF | TGTGCCAGCAGCCCGCCCTCCGCGGGGGTTAGCACAGATACGCAGTATTTT
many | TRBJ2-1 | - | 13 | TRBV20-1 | CSVRSRSYNEQFF | TGCAGCGTTAGGTCGCGCTCCTACAATGAGCAGTTCTTC
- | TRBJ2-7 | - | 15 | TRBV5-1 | CASSLENLGPYEQYF | TGCGCCAGCAGCTTGGAAAACCTGGGGCCCTACGAGCAGTACTTC
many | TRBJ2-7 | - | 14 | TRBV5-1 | CASSLERRPYEQYF | TGCGCCAGCAGCTTGGAACGGCGCCCCTACGAGCAGTACTTC
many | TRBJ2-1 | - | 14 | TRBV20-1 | CSAPTGAGFDEQFF | TGCAGTGCTCCAACGGGCGCCGGGTTTGATGAGCAGTTCTTC
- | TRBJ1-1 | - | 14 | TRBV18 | CASSPAGWGTEAFF | TGTGCCAGCTCACCAGCAGGGTGGGGGACTGAAGCTTTCTTT
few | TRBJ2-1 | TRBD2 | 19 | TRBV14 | CASSQGLSSGPSSYNEQFF | TGTGCCAGCAGCCAAGGTTTGTCTAGCGGGCCTAGCTCCTACAATGAGCAGTTCTTC
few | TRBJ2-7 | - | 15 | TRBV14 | CASSQDLMEIYEQYF | TGTGCCAGCAGCCAAGATCTCATGGAGATCTACGAGCAGTACTTC
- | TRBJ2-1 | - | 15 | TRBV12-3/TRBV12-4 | CASSLALTGYNEQFF | TGTGCCAGCAGTTTAGCGCTAACTGGGTACAATGAGCAGTTCTTC
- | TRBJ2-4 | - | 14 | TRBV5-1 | CASSPQLAKNIQYF | TGCGCCAGCAGCCCCCAGCTAGCCAAAAACATTCAGTACTTC
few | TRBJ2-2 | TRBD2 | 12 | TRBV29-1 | CSSPGGSGELFF | TGCAGCTCCCCGGGCGGGAGCGGGGAGCTGTTTTTT
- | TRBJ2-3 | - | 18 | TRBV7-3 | CASSPYRATSRSTDTQYF | TGTGCCAGCAGCCCATATAGGGCCACTTCCCGGAGCACAGATACGCAGTATTTT
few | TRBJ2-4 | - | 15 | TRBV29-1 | CSVVVGQFLENIQYF | TGCAGCGTTGTGGTCGGACAGTTTTTGGAAAACATTCAGTACTTC
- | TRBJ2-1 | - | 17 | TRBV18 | CASSPVRVRHFGNEQFF | TGTGCCAGCTCACCGGTAAGGGTCAGGCATTTCGGCAATGAGCAGTTCTTC
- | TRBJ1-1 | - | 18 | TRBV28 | CASSSWERVRDMNTEAFF | TGTGCCAGCAGTTCCTGGGAGCGGGTCAGGGATATGAACACTGAAGCTTTCTTT